The clone carrying this TCR beta chain appeared many times. The CDR3 contains 15 residues. The trim removed 4 bases at V and 1 base at J, leaving 2 bases unmatched. The germline CDR1 and CDR2 sequences are SGHNT and YENEEA. The record originates from a study of T cell repertoires in cytomegalovirus infection. The wider study: Public signatures in TCR beta pointed to CMV infection and matching HLA type.

A single record per CDR3 protein comes from TCRdb applying MiXCR to the reads. Of about 440,000 distinct CDR3 sequences listed, roughly 30% were seen once; the top ten hold approximately 13%. Material: PBMCs. The clonotype comes from a human donor in good health (CMV status not recorded). Some clones in this sample may be carry-over from other donors' samples. The rearrangement links TRBV11-3 to TRBJ2-5; 11 nucleotides agree with TRBD2. CDR3 amino acids: CASSYGTSGQETQYF. CDR3 nucleotide sequence: TGTGCCAGCAGCTACGGGACTAGCGGCCAAGAGACCCAGTACTTC.